A single sample gave rise to the 27 T cell receptor beta chains below, sequenced in a study of shared clonotypes between healthy human individuals. The data were produced by immunoSEQ multiplex PCR, yet TCRdb's version contains in-frame clones alone and is incomplete. Among 550,000 to 700,000 clones listed, roughly 72% were seen once. Sequencing was done on a sample of memory CD4+ T cells sorted from blood. Subset described: CD45RA-negative fraction. The source of these receptors is a woman aged 25 to 39 in good health.

As regards this clone: Other nucleotide sequences in the sample specify the same CDR3. The chain combines TRBV5-1 with TRBJ2-1; TRBD1 is a possible D gene (5 bases). The CDR3 spans 15 residues. The germline V and J ends were trimmed by 4 bases and 0 bases, with 11 bases remaining between them. Germline V gene lookup returns CDR1 SGHRS and CDR2 YFSETQ. This CDR3 is CASSTDSSSYNEQFF. CDR3 in DNA: TGCGCCAGCAGCACAGACAGTAGCTCCTACAATGAGCAGTTCTTC.

The chain uses TRBV5-1 and TRBJ2-3; D is undetermined. The CDR3 runs 16 residues. Trimming left V 0 bases short and J 2 bases short, with 13 bases between. Germline V lookup: CDR1 SGHRS, CDR2 YFSETQ. The CDR3: CASSLEARYDTDTQYF. The CDR3 coding sequence is TGCGCCAGCAGCTTGGAGGCTCGTTACGACACAGATACGCAGTATTTT.

The genes are TRBV5-1 and TRBJ2-3; D is unresolved. The CDR3 totals 14 residues. The germline V and J ends were trimmed by 0 bases and 1 base, with 6 bases remaining between them. Germline V gives CDR1 SGHRS, CDR2 YFSETQ. In DNA form, the CDR3 reads TGCGCCAGCAGCTTGGCCGCTGGCACAGATACGCAGTATTTT. Amino acid sequence: CASSLAAGTDTQYF.

Concerning this clone itself: The sample carries other DNA sequences with the same CDR3. The chain uses TRBV2 and TRBJ2-5; no reliable D call. Germline lookup yields CDR1 SNHLY and CDR2 FYNNEI. Trimming cost V 7 bases and J 3 bases, with 6 bases left between them. CDR3 size: 11 residues. The CDR3 bases are TGTGCCAGCACCCAAGAAGAGACCCAGTACTTC. Its protein product is CASTQEETQYF.

The chain uses TRBV29-1 and TRBJ1-1; TRBD1 might be the D (5 bases). In germline, CDR1 is SQVTM, CDR2 ANQGSEA. V was trimmed by 3 bases and J by 4 bases, leaving 9 bases between them. CDR3 length equals 12 residues. DNA for the CDR3: TGCAGCGTTGAGGGGGAGACCACTGAAGCTTTCTTT. Its protein is CSVEGETTEAFF.

This clone was observed at least ten times. The chain recombines TRBV7-2 with TRBJ2-1; a weak D match, TRBD2 (6 bases). Trimming cost V 5 bases and J 6 bases, with 17 bases left between them. Germline CDR1 and CDR2: SGHTA and FQGNSA. The CDR3 totals 15 residues. The CDR3, as DNA: TGTGCCAGCAGCAGAACGGTACTAGCCCCCAATGAGCAGTTCTTC. This sequence encodes CASSRTVLAPNEQFF.

The chain couples TRBV28 to TRBJ2-1; a possible D gene is TRBD1 (6 bases). The CDR3 runs to 12 residues. Trimming left V 7 bases short and J 7 bases short, with 11 bases between. CDR1 and CDR2 from the germline V gene are MDHEN and SYDVKM. The CDR3 protein is CASTKQGNEQFF. CDR3 nucleotides: TGTGCCAGCACTAAACAGGGAAATGAGCAGTTCTTC. Combining the CDR3 with reference TRBV28 and TRBJ2-1 gives the whole variable domain DVKVTQSSRYLVKRTGEKVFLECVQDMDHENMFWYRQDPGLGLRLIYFSYDVKMKEKGDIPEGYSVSREKKERFSLILESASTNQTSMYLCASTKQGNEQFFGPGTRLTVL.

J is TRBJ2-2 and V is TRBV5-4; 11 nucleotides line up with TRBD2. The CDR3 is made up of 16 amino acids. Germline assignment: CDR1 SGHNT and CDR2 YYREEE (reference sequence). V trimming: 0 bases; J trimming: 4 bases; junction bases outside the gene matches: 2. CDR3 sequence (DNA): TGTGCCAGCAGCTTGGGACTAGCGGGAATCACCGGGGAGCTGTTTTTT. This encodes CASSLGLAGITGELFF.

As for this clone: This same CDR3 is encoded by further DNA sequences in the sample. V and J are TRBV20-1 and TRBJ2-1; no reliable D call. The CDR3 length is 10 residues. The germline gives CDR1 DFQATT, CDR2 SNEGSKA (reference sequence). V was trimmed by 3 bases and J by 7 bases, leaving 4 bases between them. CDR3 nucleotide sequence: TGCAGTGCTAGGCTTAATGAGCAGTTCTTC. This sequence encodes CSARLNEQFF.

As concerns this clone: This sequence is one base from a far larger clone and is likely a read error. The rearrangement uses TRBV11-2 and TRBJ2-1; 11 bases align to TRBD2. CDR1 is SGHAT, CDR2 FQNNGV, per germline. CDR3 length equals 16 residues. The CDR3 sequence: CAGSSVGLAGGNEQFF. The DNA of the CDR3 is TGTGCCGGCAGCTCGGTAGGGCTAGCGGGAGGAAATGAGCAGTTCTTC. The entire variable domain, with the rest obtained from reference TRBV11-2 and TRBJ2-1, is as follows: EAGVAQSPRYKIIEKRQSVAFWCNPISGHATLYWYQQILGQGPKLLIQFQNNGVVDDSQLPKDRFSAERLKGVDSTLKIQPAKLEDSAVYLCAGSSVGLAGGNEQFFGPGTRLTVL.

The chain couples TRBV27 to TRBJ2-7; no clear D. V shed 2 bases and J shed 1 base, with 18 bases lying between them. From germline, CDR1 is MNHEY and CDR2 SMNVEV (reference sequence). This CDR3 is 17 amino acids long. The CDR3 nucleotides are TGTGCCAGCAGTTTAACCCCCGCCGACTCAGGATCCTACGAGCAGTACTTC. Its translation: CASSLTPADSGSYEQYF.

This chain uses TRBV28 with TRBJ1-2; TRBD1 is a possible D gene (6 bases). V was clipped by 7 bases and J by 4 bases, with 19 bases between them. This CDR3 has 15 amino acids. Per germline, CDR1 MDHEN and CDR2 SYDVKM. The CDR3 sequence: CASTPRGRGFYGYTF. As DNA, the CDR3 is TGTGCCAGCACCCCGAGGGGCAGGGGTTTCTATGGCTACACCTTC.

The chain couples TRBV9 to TRBJ2-3; 10 bases are a match to TRBD2. The V gene's germline CDR1 is SGDLS and CDR2 YYNGEE. Germline trimming cut 3 bases from V and 0 bases from J; bases unmatched to any gene: 13. CDR3 length equals 19 residues. CDR3 nucleotide sequence: TGTGCCAGCAGCGGCCAAGGGAGCGGGAGGGCCAAAAGCACAGATACGCAGTATTTT. This gives the protein CASSGQGSGRAKSTDTQYF.

J is TRBJ2-7 and V is TRBV5-4; the D is unclear. This CDR3 is built from 14 residues. Germline V gives CDR1 SGHNT, CDR2 YYREEE (reference sequence). The V gene lost 4 bases and the J gene lost 2 bases, with 13 bases spanning the gap. The CDR3 DNA follows: TGTGCCAGCAGCCCCCCAGGAGAGCCCTACGAGCAGTACTTC. Amino acid sequence: CASSPPGEPYEQYF.

The chain carries TRBV5-1 and TRBJ2-1, with 9 bases aligning to TRBD2. This CDR3 contains 14 residues. Germline lookup yields CDR1 SGHRS and CDR2 YFSETQ. The junction had 10 bases not matched to a gene; V was cut back by 6 bases and J by 9 bases. In DNA form, the CDR3 reads TGCGCCAGCAATATGGCTAGCGGGACGGTTGAGCAGTTCTTC. Translating it yields CASNMASGTVEQFF.

Ten or more counts support this clone. This chain joins TRBV19 and TRBJ1-1; no clear D. This CDR3 is built from 12 residues. The germline V gene encodes CDR1 LNHDA and CDR2 SQIVND (reference sequence). V was pared by 6 bases and J by 11 bases, with 16 bases between. CDR3 residues: CASSLSHGGAFF. The CDR3 DNA reads TGTGCCAGTAGCCTAAGCCATGGAGGGGCTTTCTTT.

The chain carries TRBV4-2 and TRBJ1-1; TRBD1 is a possible D gene (6 bases). Per germline, CDR1 LGHNA and CDR2 YNFKEQ. V gave up 4 bases and J gave up 1 base, with 16 bases separating them. This CDR3 has 16 residues. The CDR3 sequence is CASSPNFGGPNTEAFF. In nucleotides, the CDR3 is TGTGCCAGCAGCCCTAACTTTGGGGGGCCGAACACTGAAGCTTTCTTT.

This chain joins TRBV7-6 and TRBJ2-7; 13 nucleotides align to TRBD2. This CDR3 spans 15 amino acids. CDR1 and CDR2 from the germline V gene are SGHVS and FNYEAQ. V lost 8 bases, J lost 7 bases, and 11 bases stayed unmatched. DNA for the CDR3: TGTGCCAGCCAACAAACTAGCGGGAGGGCCCGAGAGCAGTACTTC. It codes for CASQQTSGRAREQYF.

The sample holds a few counts of this clone. The gene calls are TRBV2 and TRBJ2-7; 10 nucleotides align to TRBD1. With 11 bases clipped from V and 0 bases from J, the junction kept 4 bases outside the gene matches. CDR1 is SNHLY, CDR2 FYNNEI, per germline. This CDR3 region has 13 residues. CDR3 nucleotide sequence: TGTGCCGGCGGGACAGGGGCCTCCTACGAGCAGTACTTC. Its translation: CAGGTGASYEQYF. Full variable domain (remainder filled in from reference TRBV2 and TRBJ2-7): EPEVTQTPSHQVTQMGQEVILRCVPISNHLYFYWYRQILGQKVEFLVSFYNNEISEKSEIFDDQFSVERPDGSNFTLKIRSTKLEDSAMYFCAGGTGASYEQYFGPGTRLTVT.

This chain links TRBV5-1 with TRBJ1-4; D perhaps matches TRBD1 (6 bases). Germline-derived CDR1 and CDR2 are SGHRS and YFSETQ. Trimming pared 4 bases from V and 8 bases from J, leaving 21 bases between. CDR3 size: 16 residues. The CDR3 loop is CASSLGVDSGSEKLFF. Here the CDR3 DNA reads TGCGCCAGCAGCCTAGGGGTGGACAGCGGATCGGAAAAACTGTTTTTT.

The chain recombines TRBV14 with TRBJ1-2, with D unclear. The germline gives CDR1 SGHDN, CDR2 FVKESK. CDR3 length: 13 amino acids. V shed 1 base and J shed 1 base, with 4 bases lying between them. This chain's CDR3 is CASSQANNYGYTF. The CDR3 DNA is TGTGCCAGCAGCCAAGCGAATAACTATGGCTACACCTTC.

V gene TRBV28 combines with J gene TRBJ1-6; D gene unclear. CDR3 length: 15 amino acids. Germline loops: CDR1 MDHEN, CDR2 SYDVKM. V gave up 7 bases and J gave up 3 bases, with 13 bases separating them. Written as DNA, the CDR3 is TGTGCCAGCACCTCTACTGTTAACTATAATTCACCCCTCCACTTT. This translates into CASTSTVNYNSPLHF.

This sequence joins TRBV28 and TRBJ1-5; 7 bases are shared with TRBD1. The germline V gene has CDR1 MDHEN and CDR2 SYDVKM. This CDR3 has 14 amino acids. V shed 5 bases and J 6 bases; nucleotides not matched to a gene: 7. CDR3 residues: CASSRRQGGQPQHF. The CDR3 DNA sequence: TGTGCCAGCAGTCGAAGACAGGGAGGTCAGCCCCAGCATTTT.

This chain joins TRBV27 and TRBJ1-1; 7 bases fit TRBD1. Germline V gene sequence: CDR1 MNHEY, CDR2 SMNVEV (reference sequence). V lost 5 bases, J lost 4 bases, and 7 bases stayed unmatched. CDR3 length: 14 amino acids. DNA of the CDR3: TGTGCCAGCAGTCGGGGACAGTTCCCCACTGAAGCTTTCTTT. The encoded protein is CASSRGQFPTEAFF.

The chain has TRBV28 and TRBJ1-2; D perhaps matches TRBD1 (5 bases). The V gene's germline CDR1 is MDHEN and CDR2 SYDVKM. The CDR3 extends over 13 amino acids. V shed 1 base and J shed 8 bases, with 11 bases lying between them. For the CDR3, the DNA is TGTGCCAGCAGTTTATTCCGGGGGAACGGCTACACCTTC. Its protein is CASSLFRGNGYTF.

V gene TRBV2 combines with J gene TRBJ1-5; a weak D match, TRBD1 (5 bases). V was shortened by 5 bases and J by 7 bases, with 15 bases between the two germline ends. The CDR3 has 14 amino acids. Germline V CDR1 and CDR2: SNHLY, FYNNEI. The CDR3 sequence: CASSQEWGEQPQHF. DNA for the CDR3: TGTGCCAGCAGTCAAGAGTGGGGGGAACAGCCCCAGCATTTT. Combining the CDR3 with reference TRBV2 and TRBJ1-5 gives the whole variable domain EPEVTQTPSHQVTQMGQEVILRCVPISNHLYFYWYRQILGQKVEFLVSFYNNEISEKSEIFDDQFSVERPDGSNFTLKIRSTKLEDSAMYFCASSQEWGEQPQHFGDGTRLSIL.

Only one count was recorded for this clone. This chain uses TRBV10-3 with TRBJ2-7; D is perhaps TRBD1 (6 bases). CDR3 size: 13 residues. Trimming removed 9 bases from V and 4 bases from J, with 16 bases in between. The germline CDR1 and CDR2 sequences are ENHRY and SYGVKD. The CDR3 DNA reads as TGTGCCATACGGGACATCGCCCGGTACGAGCAGTACTTC. Protein product: CAIRDIARYEQYF.